Below, 26 T cell receptor beta chains from the same sample are listed, as sequenced in a study of shared T cell receptors in the human thymus. The data were produced by immunoSEQ multiplex PCR, yet TCRdb's version contains in-frame clones alone and is incomplete. The repertoire has 600,000 to 900,000 clones, approximately 83% of them found once; the top ten carry around 0.0099%. The same data also contributed to another study, on human thymus T cells.

Sequencing used thymocytes. Receptors originate from a girl under two years old with a congenital heart defect.

The CDR3 region has the DNA TGTGCCAGCAGCGGCGGGACAGGCGCTTTCACCGGGGAGCTGTTTTTT. Protein: CASSGGTGAFTGELFF. The rearrangement uses TRBV5-6 and TRBJ2-2; TRBD1 matches at 8 bases. With 4 bases clipped from V and 4 bases from J, the junction kept 9 bases outside the gene matches. Germline V gives CDR1 SGHDT, CDR2 YYEEEE. CDR3 size: 16 residues.

The chain uses TRBV5-6 and TRBJ1-2; D is ambiguous. CDR3 length equals 15 residues. Germline CDR1 is SGHDT and CDR2 is YYEEEE. With 1 base removed from V and 8 bases from J, the gap between germline ends came to 18 bases. The DNA of the CDR3 is TGTGCCAGCAGCTTGACTGGTGGGCCTTCGGGGGGCTACACCTTC. This encodes CASSLTGGPSGGYTF.

The V call is TRBV6-1, the J call TRBJ2-1; 8 positions match TRBD2. V lost 4 bases and J lost 3; bases outside the gene matches: 5. The CDR3 is 15 residues long. The germline CDR1 and CDR2 sequences are MNHNS and SASEGT. CDR3 protein: CASSGRGGHYNEQFF. The CDR3 bases are TGTGCCAGCAGTGGCCGGGGGGGGCACTACAATGAGCAGTTCTTC.

This sequence joins TRBV15 and TRBJ2-1; D may be TRBD1 (5 bases). The CDR3 sequence is 14 residues long. The germline gives CDR1 LNHNV, CDR2 YYDKDF (reference sequence). V gave up 1 base and J gave up 4 bases, with 8 bases separating them. This CDR3 reads CATSRVDSYNEQFF. The CDR3 coding sequence is TGTGCCACCAGCAGAGTTGACAGTTACAATGAGCAGTTCTTC.

This clone showed up just once. The V gene is TRBV15, the J gene TRBJ1-2; TRBD1 matches at 8 bases. Germline V gene lookup returns CDR1 LNHNV and CDR2 YYDKDF (reference sequence). Trimming took 2 bases from V and 2 from J; bases not matched to a gene: 22. The CDR3 spans 21 residues. The CDR3 sequence: CATSRSRTGQGAKVLNYGYTF. The CDR3 nucleotides read TGTGCCACCAGCAGATCCCGAACGGGGCAGGGGGCCAAGGTATTGAACTATGGCTACACCTTC.

This clone was counted a single time. The J gene is TRBJ1-5, the V gene TRBV29-1, with TRBD1 identical over 7 bases. Per the germline V gene, CDR1 is SQVTM and CDR2 is ANQGSEA. Trimming cost V 3 bases and J 7 bases; bases outside gene matches: 9. The CDR3 loop spans 14 amino acids. DNA of the CDR3: TGCAGCGTTGACACAGGGGAAGCAAACCAGCCCCAGCATTTT. Translating it yields CSVDTGEANQPQHF.

The table lists this clone with a few counts. The gene calls are TRBV5-1 and TRBJ2-2; 9 nucleotides match TRBD1. The germline gives CDR1 SGHRS, CDR2 YFSETQ. The CDR3 covers 19 residues. V lost 0 bases and J lost 4; bases outside the gene matches: 13. CDR3 sequence: CASSLGHYRTGVATGELFF. In DNA form, the CDR3 reads TGCGCCAGCAGCTTGGGCCACTATCGGACAGGGGTTGCCACCGGGGAGCTGTTTTTT.

The chain carries TRBV7-2 and TRBJ1-6, with 8 bases aligning to TRBD1. This CDR3 is 14 amino acids long. The germline CDR1 and CDR2 sequences are SGHTA and FQGNSA. J was trimmed by 10 bases and V by 1 base; bases with no gene match: 3. The chain's CDR3 is CASSLGTGTSPLHF. CDR3 in DNA: TGTGCCAGCAGCTTAGGGACAGGGACCTCACCCCTCCACTTT.

With respect to this clone: This sample also contains other DNA sequences that code for the same CDR3. The chain links TRBV9 to TRBJ2-7; TRBD2 matches 12 bases. Losses at the gene ends were 0 bases for V and 4 bases for J; bases not matched to a gene: 2. The CDR3 extends over 15 amino acids. Per the germline V gene, CDR1 is SGDLS and CDR2 is YYNGEE. In DNA, the CDR3 is TGTGCCAGCAGCGTAGGACTAGCGGGGGATTACGAGCAGTACTTC. Its protein is CASSVGLAGDYEQYF.

This clone was seen once. The CDR3 here is CASSVDRDPSYEQYF. The CDR3 DNA reads TGTGCCAGCAGCGTAGACCGGGATCCCTCCTACGAGCAGTACTTC. The chain carries TRBV9 and TRBJ2-7, with D tentatively TRBD2 (5 bases). CDR1 and CDR2 from the germline V gene are SGDLS and YYNGEE. This CDR3 is built from 15 residues. With 0 bases removed from V and 0 bases from J, the gap between germline ends came to 10 bases.

V is TRBV28 and J is TRBJ1-2; D not certain. V lost 3 bases to trimming and J lost 8 bases, with 10 bases between them. The CDR3 spans 12 residues. Germline CDR1 MDHEN, CDR2 SYDVKM. DNA of the CDR3: TGTGCCAGCAGTTTTGGGCCCCGGGGCTACACCTTC. Translated, it gives CASSFGPRGYTF.

The genes are TRBV4-3 and TRBJ1-4, with TRBD1 as a possible D gene (5 bases). Per the germline V gene, CDR1 is LGHNA and CDR2 is YSLEER. The CDR3 is made up of 16 amino acids. Trimming took 1 base from V and 3 from J, leaving 12 bases between them. The CDR3 sequence: CASSQGGRAANEKLFF. The CDR3 DNA follows: TGCGCCAGCAGCCAAGGGGGCAGGGCGGCTAATGAAAAACTGTTTTTT.

The V and J genes are TRBV19 and TRBJ2-1; TRBD1 matches at 11 bases. Germline values: CDR1 LNHDA, CDR2 SQIVND (reference sequence). The trim removed 3 bases at V and 8 bases at J, leaving 6 bases unmatched. The CDR3 is 15 residues long. This CDR3 is CASSISGQGGHEQFF. Here the CDR3 DNA reads TGTGCCAGTAGTATCTCGGGACAGGGGGGTCATGAGCAGTTCTTC.

The rearrangement links TRBV11-2 to TRBJ2-5; the match to TRBD2 covers 7 bases. This CDR3 contains 16 residues. V trimming: 0 bases; J trimming: 0 bases; junction bases outside the gene matches: 4. Germline loops: CDR1 SGHAT, CDR2 FQNNGV. In DNA form, the CDR3 reads TGTGCCAGCAGCTTAGAGACTAGCACCGACCAAGAGACCCAGTACTTC. Translation gives CASSLETSTDQETQYF. The whole variable domain, filled in from reference TRBV11-2 and TRBJ2-5, reads EAGVAQSPRYKIIEKRQSVAFWCNPISGHATLYWYQQILGQGPKLLIQFQNNGVVDDSQLPKDRFSAERLKGVDSTLKIQPAKLEDSAVYLCASSLETSTDQETQYFGPGTRLLVL.

The chain couples TRBV9 to TRBJ1-3; tentatively, D is TRBD1 (5 bases). CDR3 length: 17 residues. Looked up from germline, CDR1 is SGDLS and CDR2 is YYNGEE. The germline V and J ends were trimmed by 3 bases and 2 bases, with 18 bases remaining between them. The CDR3 DNA is TGTGCCAGCAGCGAGGGGAGGGGCGGGGTTCCTGGAAACACCATATATTTT. It codes for CASSEGRGGVPGNTIYF. Together with reference TRBV9 and TRBJ1-3, the CDR3 gives the full variable domain: DSGVTQTPKHLITATGQRVTLRCSPRSGDLSVYWYQQSLDQGLQFLIQYYNGEERAKGNILERFSAQQFPDLHSELNLSSLELGDSALYFCASSEGRGGVPGNTIYFGEGSWLTVV.

V and J are TRBV28 and TRBJ2-7, with 8 bases lining up with TRBD1. CDR1 and CDR2 from the germline V gene are MDHEN and SYDVKM. This CDR3 spans 14 amino acids. The junction had 8 bases not matched to a gene; V was cut back by 7 bases and J by 3 bases. CDR3 nucleotide sequence: TGTGCCAGCAACTCTAGGGACAGGAACTACGAGCAGTACTTC. Translation gives CASNSRDRNYEQYF. Full variable domain (missing parts from reference TRBV28 and TRBJ2-7): DVKVTQSSRYLVKRTGEKVFLECVQDMDHENMFWYRQDPGLGLRLIYFSYDVKMKEKGDIPEGYSVSREKKERFSLILESASTNQTSMYLCASNSRDRNYEQYFGPGTRLTVT.

The chain employs TRBV5-1 and TRBJ1-6; D is possibly TRBD1 (5 bases). Trimming removed 3 bases from V and 8 bases from J, with 12 bases in between. CDR3 length: 14 residues. Looked up from germline, CDR1 is SGHRS and CDR2 is YFSETQ. The CDR3 nucleotides read TGCGCCAGCAGCTCGGGGACTCAAGATTCACCCCTCCACTTT. Translated: CASSSGTQDSPLHF.

The chain employs TRBV14 and TRBJ2-3; TRBD2 matches at 12 bases. V shed 5 bases, J shed 2 bases, and the junction held 5 bases outside the gene matches. Looked up from germline, CDR1 is SGHDN and CDR2 is FVKESK. The CDR3 is 16 residues long. The CDR3 here is CASSSRLAGVTDTQYF. The CDR3 region has the DNA TGTGCCAGCAGCTCCCGACTAGCGGGGGTCACAGATACGCAGTATTTT.

The chain combines TRBV7-2 with TRBJ2-3; 10 bases map to TRBD1. CDR1 and CDR2 from the germline V gene are SGHTA and FQGNSA. V dropped 5 bases and J dropped 6; count of bases not matched to a gene: 8. The CDR3 loop spans 15 amino acids. CDR3 in DNA: TGTGCCAGCAGCCTCCACCCGGGACAGGGGGATACGCAGTATTTT. This gives the protein CASSLHPGQGDTQYF.

This clone was seen only once. V gene TRBV19 combines with J gene TRBJ2-3, with D possibly TRBD2 on 6 matching bases. The germline V and J ends were trimmed by 6 bases and 3 bases, with 19 bases remaining between them. Germline V CDR1 and CDR2: LNHDA, SQIVND (reference sequence). The CDR3 is made up of 16 amino acids. DNA for the CDR3: TGTGCCAGTAGCCTCTCAGTGTGGCGGGGTACAGATACGCAGTATTTT. Its translation is CASSLSVWRGTDTQYF.

This clone was detected only once. V gene TRBV18 combines with J gene TRBJ2-4, with TRBD1 as a possible D gene (5 bases). The V end was cut by 5 bases, the J end by 11 bases, with 19 bases between. This CDR3 comprises 14 residues. CDR1 is KGHSH and CDR2 is LQKENI in the germline V gene. The chain's CDR3 is CASSSDLPGIVQYF. The CDR3 DNA sequence: TGTGCCAGCTCATCCGACCTGCCAGGGATCGTTCAGTACTTC.

The sample holds a few counts of this clone. V and J are TRBV6-1 and TRBJ1-1; no reliable D call. CDR1 and CDR2 (germline): MNHNS, SASEGT. The CDR3 has 15 residues. Trimming took 2 bases from V and 0 from J, leaving 10 bases between them. The CDR3 nucleotides are TGTGCCAGCAGTGAATCGTACATTATGAACACTGAAGCTTTCTTT. This encodes CASSESYIMNTEAFF.

The CDR3 sequence: CASSTRDRYEQYF. CDR3 DNA sequence: TGCGCCAGCAGCACCCGGGACAGGTACGAGCAGTACTTC. This chain links TRBV5-1 with TRBJ2-7, with 8 bases matching TRBD1. V shed 4 bases and J 4 bases; nucleotides not matched to a gene: 4. The CDR3 has 13 residues. CDR1 and CDR2 (germline): SGHRS, YFSETQ.

The chain has TRBV30 and TRBJ1-4, with D tentatively TRBD1 (6 bases). V lost 3 bases and J lost 7, with 21 bases in between. This CDR3 has 16 amino acids. Germline V gives CDR1 GTSNPN, CDR2 SVGIG (reference sequence). The CDR3 nucleotides are TGTGCCTGGAGGCCGGGAAAGGGGGGGATCAGTGAAAAACTGTTTTTT. It yields the protein CAWRPGKGGISEKLFF.

DNA of the CDR3: TGTGCCAGCAGCGCACCCGGCGACAGGCTGAGCACAGATACGCAGTATTTT. This codes for CASSAPGDRLSTDTQYF. The chain couples TRBV5-4 to TRBJ2-3; tentatively, D is TRBD1 (6 bases). Germline CDR1 reads SGHNT; CDR2 reads YYREEE (reference sequence). The CDR3 extends over 17 amino acids. The V and J ends lost 4 bases and 0 bases respectively, with 18 bases between them.

This clone was seen only a few times. The gene calls are TRBV7-8 and TRBJ1-5; D not resolved. CDR3 length equals 14 residues. Germline V CDR1 and CDR2: SGHVS, FQNEAQ. Trimming left V 3 bases short and J 4 bases short, with 10 bases between. CDR3 region: CASSLVQINQPQHF. The CDR3 coding sequence is TGTGCCAGCAGCTTGGTACAGATAAATCAGCCCCAGCATTTT.